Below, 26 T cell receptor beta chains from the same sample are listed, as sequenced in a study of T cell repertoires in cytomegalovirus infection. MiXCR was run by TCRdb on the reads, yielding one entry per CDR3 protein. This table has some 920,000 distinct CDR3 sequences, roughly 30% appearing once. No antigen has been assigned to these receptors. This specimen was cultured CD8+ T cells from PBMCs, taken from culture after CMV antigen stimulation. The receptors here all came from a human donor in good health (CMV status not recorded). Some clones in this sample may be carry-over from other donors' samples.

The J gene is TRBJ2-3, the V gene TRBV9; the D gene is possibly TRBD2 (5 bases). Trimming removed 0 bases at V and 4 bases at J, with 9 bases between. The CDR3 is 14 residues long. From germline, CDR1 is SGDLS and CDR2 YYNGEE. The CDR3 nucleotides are TGTGCCAGCAGCGTAGGTGGAGGTCCAGATACGCAGTATTTT. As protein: CASSVGGGPDTQYF. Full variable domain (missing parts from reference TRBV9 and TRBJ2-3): DSGVTQTPKHLITATGQRVTLRCSPRSGDLSVYWYQQSLDQGLQFLIQYYNGEERAKGNILERFSAQQFPDLHSELNLSSLELGDSALYFCASSVGGGPDTQYFGPGTRLTVL.

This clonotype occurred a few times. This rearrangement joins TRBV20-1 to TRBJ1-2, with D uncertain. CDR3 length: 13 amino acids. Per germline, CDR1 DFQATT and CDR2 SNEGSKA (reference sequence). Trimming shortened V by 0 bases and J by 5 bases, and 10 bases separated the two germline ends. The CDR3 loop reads CSARDPRLYGYTF. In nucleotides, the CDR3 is TGCAGTGCTAGAGATCCGAGGCTGTATGGCTACACCTTC.

CDR3 residues: CASSQGLRGAWDGYTF. The DNA of the CDR3 is TGTGCCAGCAGCCAAGGGCTCCGCGGAGCGTGGGATGGCTACACCTTC. The chain has TRBV3-1 and TRBJ1-2; unclear D gene. Trimming left V 1 base short and J 6 bases short, with 18 bases between. This CDR3 has 16 residues. Germline CDR1 reads LGHDT; CDR2 reads YNNKEL (reference sequence).

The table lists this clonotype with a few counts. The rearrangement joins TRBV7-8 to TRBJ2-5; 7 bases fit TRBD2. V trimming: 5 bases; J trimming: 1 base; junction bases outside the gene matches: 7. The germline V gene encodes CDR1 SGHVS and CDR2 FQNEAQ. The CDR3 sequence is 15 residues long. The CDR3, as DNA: TGTGCCAGCAGCATTTGGGAGGGCACCCAAGAGACCCAGTACTTC. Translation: CASSIWEGTQETQYF. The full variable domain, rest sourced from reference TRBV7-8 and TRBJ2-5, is GAGVSQSPRYKVAKRGQDVALRCDPISGHVSLFWYQQALGQGPEFLTYFQNEAQLDKSGLPSDRFFAERPEGSVSTLKIQRTQQEDSAVYLCASSIWEGTQETQYFGPGTRLLVL.

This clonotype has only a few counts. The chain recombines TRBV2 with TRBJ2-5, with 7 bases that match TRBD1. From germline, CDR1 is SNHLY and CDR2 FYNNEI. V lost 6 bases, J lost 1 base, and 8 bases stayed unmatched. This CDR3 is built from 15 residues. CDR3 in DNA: TGTGCCAGCAGCACCCCGAGACAGGGCCAAGAGACCCAGTACTTC. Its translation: CASSTPRQGQETQYF.

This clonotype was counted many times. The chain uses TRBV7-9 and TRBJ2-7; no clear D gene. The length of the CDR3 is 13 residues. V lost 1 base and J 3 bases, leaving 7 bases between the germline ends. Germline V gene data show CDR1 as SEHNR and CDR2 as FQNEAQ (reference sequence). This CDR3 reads CASSLGQLYEQYF. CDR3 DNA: TGTGCCAGCAGCTTAGGACAACTCTACGAGCAGTACTTC.

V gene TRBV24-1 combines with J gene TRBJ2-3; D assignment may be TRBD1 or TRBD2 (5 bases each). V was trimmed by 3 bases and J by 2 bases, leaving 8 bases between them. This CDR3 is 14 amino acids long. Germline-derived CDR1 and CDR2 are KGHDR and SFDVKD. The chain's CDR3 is CATSDIGTTDTQYF. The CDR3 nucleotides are TGTGCCACCAGTGATATCGGGACCACAGATACGCAGTATTTT.

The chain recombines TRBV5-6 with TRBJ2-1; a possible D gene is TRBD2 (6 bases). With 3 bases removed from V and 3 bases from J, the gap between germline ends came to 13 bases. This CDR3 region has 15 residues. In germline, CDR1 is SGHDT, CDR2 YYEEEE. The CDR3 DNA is TGTGCCAGCAGCTATAGCGGCCTACTCTACAATGAGCAGTTCTTC. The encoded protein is CASSYSGLLYNEQFF. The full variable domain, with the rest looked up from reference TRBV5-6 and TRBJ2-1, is DAGVTQSPTHLIKTRGQQVTLRCSPKSGHDTVSWYQQALGQGPQFIFQYYEEEERQRGNFPDRFSGHQFPNYSSELNVNALLLGDSALYLCASSYSGLLYNEQFFGPGTRLTVL.

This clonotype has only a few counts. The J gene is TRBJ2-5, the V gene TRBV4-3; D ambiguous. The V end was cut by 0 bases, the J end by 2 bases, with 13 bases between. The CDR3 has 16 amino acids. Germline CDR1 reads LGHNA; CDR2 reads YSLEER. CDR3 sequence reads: CASSQDFAVTQETQYF. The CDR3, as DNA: TGCGCCAGCAGCCAAGATTTCGCGGTAACGCAAGAGACCCAGTACTTC.

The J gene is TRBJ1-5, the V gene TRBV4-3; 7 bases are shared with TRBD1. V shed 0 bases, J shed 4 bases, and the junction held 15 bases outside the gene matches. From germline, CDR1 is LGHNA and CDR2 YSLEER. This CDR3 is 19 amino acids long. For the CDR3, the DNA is TGCGCCAGCAGCCAAGATCGACCCTTACCGGGACAGCAAAATCAGCCCCAGCATTTT. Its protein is CASSQDRPLPGQQNQPQHF.

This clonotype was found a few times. CDR3 sequence (DNA): TGTGCCAGCAGTTTATCTCCCGGGGGGATATACTACAATGAGCAGTTCTTC. This encodes CASSLSPGGIYYNEQFF. The V call is TRBV27, the J call TRBJ2-1; 7 bases match TRBD2. CDR1 and CDR2 (germline): MNHEY, SMNVEV (reference sequence). This CDR3 is 17 amino acids long. The V segment lost 0 bases and the J segment 3 bases; nucleotides outside the gene matches: 8.

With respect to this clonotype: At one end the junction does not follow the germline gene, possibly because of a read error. The CDR3 DNA reads as TGTGCCAGCAGCTCGTTTACAGGCTCGGGGGCAGATACACAGTATTTT. It is translated as CASSSFTGSGADTQYF. The V call is TRBV5-5, the J call TRBJ2-3; D might be TRBD1 or TRBD2, each matching 6 bases. Germline CDR1 and CDR2: SGHKS and YYEKEE (reference sequence). The CDR3 runs 16 residues. Filled out from reference TRBV5-5 and TRBJ2-3, the complete variable domain reads DAGVTQSPTHLIKTRGQQVTLRCSPISGHKSVSWYQQVLGQGPQFIFQYYEKEERGRGNFPDRFSARQFPNYSSELNVNALLLGDSALYLCASSSFTGSGADTQYFGPGTRLTVL.

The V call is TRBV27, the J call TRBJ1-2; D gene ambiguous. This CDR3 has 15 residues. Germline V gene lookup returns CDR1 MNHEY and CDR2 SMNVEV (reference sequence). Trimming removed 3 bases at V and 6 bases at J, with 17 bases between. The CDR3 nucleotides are TGTGCCAGCAGTTTGAAGGACCGTCTGGTCGATGGCTACACCTTC. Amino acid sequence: CASSLKDRLVDGYTF.

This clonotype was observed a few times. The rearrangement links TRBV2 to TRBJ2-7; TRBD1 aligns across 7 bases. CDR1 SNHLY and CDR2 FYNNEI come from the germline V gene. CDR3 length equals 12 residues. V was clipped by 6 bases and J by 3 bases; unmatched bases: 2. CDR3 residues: CASSWTGYEQYV. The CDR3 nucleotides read TGTGCCAGCAGCTGGACAGGCTACGAGCAGTACGTC.

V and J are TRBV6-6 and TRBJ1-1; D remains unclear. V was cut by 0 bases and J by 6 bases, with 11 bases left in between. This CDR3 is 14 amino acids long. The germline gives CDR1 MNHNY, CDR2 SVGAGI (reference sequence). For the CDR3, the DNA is TGTGCCAGCAGTTACTCGCCCGCTAAGTCTGAAGCTTTCTTT. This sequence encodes CASSYSPAKSEAFF.

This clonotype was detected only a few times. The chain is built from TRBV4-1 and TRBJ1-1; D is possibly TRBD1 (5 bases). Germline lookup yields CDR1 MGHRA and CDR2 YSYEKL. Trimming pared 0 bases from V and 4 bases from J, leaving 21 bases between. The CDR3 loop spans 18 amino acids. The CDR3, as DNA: TGCGCCAGCAGCCAAGATCGCCCCCTCATCGGGGCGGGCACTGAAGCTTTCTTT. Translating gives CASSQDRPLIGAGTEAFF.

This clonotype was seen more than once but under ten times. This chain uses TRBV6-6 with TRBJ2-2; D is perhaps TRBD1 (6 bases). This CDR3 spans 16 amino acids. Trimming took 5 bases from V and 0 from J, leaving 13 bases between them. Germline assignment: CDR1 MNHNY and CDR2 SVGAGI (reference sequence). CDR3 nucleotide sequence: TGTGCCAGCAGTAACCCAGGGGCCCCGAACACCGGGGAGCTGTTTTTT. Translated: CASSNPGAPNTGELFF.

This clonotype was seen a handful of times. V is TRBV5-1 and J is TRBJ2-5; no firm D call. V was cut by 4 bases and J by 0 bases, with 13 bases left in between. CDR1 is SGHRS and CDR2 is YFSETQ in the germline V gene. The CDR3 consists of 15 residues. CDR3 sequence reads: CASSPRGIDQETQYF. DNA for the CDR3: TGCGCCAGCAGCCCCCGAGGCATCGACCAAGAGACCCAGTACTTC. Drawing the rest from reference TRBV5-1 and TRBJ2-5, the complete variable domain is KAGVTQTPRYLIKTRGQQVTLSCSPISGHRSVSWYQQTPGQGLQFLFEYFSETQRNKGNFPGRFSGRQFSNSRSEMNVSTLELGDSALYLCASSPRGIDQETQYFGPGTRLLVL.

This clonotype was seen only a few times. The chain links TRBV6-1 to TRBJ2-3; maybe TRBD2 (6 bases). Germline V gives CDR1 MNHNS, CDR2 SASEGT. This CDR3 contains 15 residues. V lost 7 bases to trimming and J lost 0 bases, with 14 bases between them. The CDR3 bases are TGTGCCAGCATCGCCGCGGGAAGGAGCACAGATACGCAGTATTTT. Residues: CASIAAGRSTDTQYF.

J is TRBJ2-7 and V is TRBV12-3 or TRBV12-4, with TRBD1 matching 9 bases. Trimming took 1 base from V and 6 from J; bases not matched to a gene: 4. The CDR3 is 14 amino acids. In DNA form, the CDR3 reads TGTGCCAGCAGTTTAGTCGGGACAGGGTCCGAGCAGTACTTC. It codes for CASSLVGTGSEQYF.

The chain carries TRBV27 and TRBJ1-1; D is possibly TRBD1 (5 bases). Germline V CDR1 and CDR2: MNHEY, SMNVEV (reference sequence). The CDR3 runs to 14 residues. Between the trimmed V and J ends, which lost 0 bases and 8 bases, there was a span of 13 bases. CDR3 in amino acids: CASSLSVLGGEAFF. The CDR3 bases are TGTGCCAGCAGTTTATCGGTTCTCGGGGGGGAAGCTTTCTTT.

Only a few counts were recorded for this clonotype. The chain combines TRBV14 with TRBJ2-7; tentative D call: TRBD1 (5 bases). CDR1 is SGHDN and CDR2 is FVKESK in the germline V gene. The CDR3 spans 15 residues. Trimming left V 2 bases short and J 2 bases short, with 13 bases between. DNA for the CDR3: TGTGCCAGCAGCCAAAAACAAGGGGTCCCCTACGAGCAGTACTTC. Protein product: CASSQKQGVPYEQYF.

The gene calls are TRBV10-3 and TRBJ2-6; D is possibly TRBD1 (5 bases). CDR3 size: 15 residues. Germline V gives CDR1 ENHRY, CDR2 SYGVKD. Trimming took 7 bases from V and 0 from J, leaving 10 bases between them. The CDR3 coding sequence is TGTGCCATCAAGATAAGGGGCTCTGGGGCCAACGTCCTGACTTTC. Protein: CAIKIRGSGANVLTF.

The CDR3 coding sequence is TGCAGTGCTAGAGTCCTGTCCGGGTCTCGAAAAGATACGCAGTATTTT. Protein: CSARVLSGSRKDTQYF. The J gene is TRBJ2-3, the V gene TRBV20-1; D gene ambiguous. The germline V gene has CDR1 DFQATT and CDR2 SNEGSKA (reference sequence). Trimming stripped 1 base from V and 5 bases from J, with 19 bases between. The CDR3 extends over 16 amino acids.

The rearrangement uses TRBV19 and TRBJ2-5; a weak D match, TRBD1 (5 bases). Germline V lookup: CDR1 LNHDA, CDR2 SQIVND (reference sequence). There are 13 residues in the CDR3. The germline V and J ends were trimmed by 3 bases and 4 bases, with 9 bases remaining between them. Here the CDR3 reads CASSIPRAETQYF. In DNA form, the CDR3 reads TGTGCCAGTAGTATTCCCAGGGCAGAGACCCAGTACTTC.

The CDR3 DNA follows: TGTGCCAGCAGTTTATTGGCGCTAGCGGGGGAAGTTAGAATTAATGAGCAGTTCTTC. It translates to CASSLLALAGEVRINEQFF. The chain joins TRBV27 to TRBJ2-1; 10 nucleotides match TRBD2. Germline-derived CDR1 and CDR2 are MNHEY and SMNVEV (reference sequence). This CDR3 spans 19 amino acids. The V segment lost 1 base and the J segment 7 bases; nucleotides outside the gene matches: 16.